Sequencing of this T cell receptor (beta chain) was carried out in a study of CD8 T cells in Susac syndrome. An input of about 0.45 to 1 ug of RNA was subjected to reverse transcription using random hexamers. Multiplex immunoSEQ PCR targeted 54 Vbeta and 13 Jbeta TCR beta segments. MiXCR, applied by TCRdb to the immunoSEQ multiplex PCR reads, yields one record per CDR3 protein. Counted here are 250,000 to 300,000 distinct CDR3 sequences, 65% to 90% occurring once; the ten biggest clones make up 0.21%. J was trimmed by 0 bases and V by 4 bases; bases with no gene match: 3. The CDR3 is 17 amino acids. The germline gives CDR1 SGHDN, CDR2 FVKESK.

The gene calls are TRBV14 and TRBJ2-1, with 13 positions matching TRBD2. The source is a human donor with multiple sclerosis. Source material: CD8+ T cells from PBMCs. CDR3 loop: CASSPRLAGGSYNEQFF. In DNA, the CDR3 is TGTGCCAGCAGCCCCAGACTAGCGGGAGGCTCCTACAATGAGCAGTTCTTC.